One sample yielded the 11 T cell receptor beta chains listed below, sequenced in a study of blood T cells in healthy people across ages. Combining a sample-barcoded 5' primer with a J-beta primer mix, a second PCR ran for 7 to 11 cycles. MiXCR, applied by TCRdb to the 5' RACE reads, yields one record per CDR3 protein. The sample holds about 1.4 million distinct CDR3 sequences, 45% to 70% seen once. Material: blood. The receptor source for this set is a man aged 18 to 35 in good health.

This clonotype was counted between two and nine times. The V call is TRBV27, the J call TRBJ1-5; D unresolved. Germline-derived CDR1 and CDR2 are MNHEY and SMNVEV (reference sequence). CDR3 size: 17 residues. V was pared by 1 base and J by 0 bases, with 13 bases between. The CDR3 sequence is CASSLFAPNYSNQPQHF. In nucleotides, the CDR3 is TGTGCCAGCAGTTTATTTGCACCGAATTATAGCAATCAGCCCCAGCATTTT.

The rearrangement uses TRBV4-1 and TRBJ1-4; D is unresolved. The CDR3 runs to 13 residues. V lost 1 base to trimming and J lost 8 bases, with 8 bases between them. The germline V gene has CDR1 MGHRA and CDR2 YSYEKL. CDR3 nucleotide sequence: TGCGCCAGCAGCCAAGTAATGTTGGAAAAACTGTTTTTT. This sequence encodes CASSQVMLEKLFF.

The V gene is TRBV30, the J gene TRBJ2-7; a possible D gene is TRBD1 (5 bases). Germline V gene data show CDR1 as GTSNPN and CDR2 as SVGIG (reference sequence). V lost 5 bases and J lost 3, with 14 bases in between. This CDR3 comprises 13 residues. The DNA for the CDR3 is TGTGCCTGGGGCGACAGAGGTTACTACGAGCAGTACTTC. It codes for CAWGDRGYYEQYF.

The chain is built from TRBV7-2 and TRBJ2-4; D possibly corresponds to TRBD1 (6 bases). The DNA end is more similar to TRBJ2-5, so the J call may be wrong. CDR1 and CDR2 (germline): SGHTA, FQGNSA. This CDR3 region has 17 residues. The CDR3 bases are TGTGCCAGCAGCTTAGTTTGGGACACACAGAACCAAGAGACCCAGTACTTC. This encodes CASSLVWDTQNQETQYF.

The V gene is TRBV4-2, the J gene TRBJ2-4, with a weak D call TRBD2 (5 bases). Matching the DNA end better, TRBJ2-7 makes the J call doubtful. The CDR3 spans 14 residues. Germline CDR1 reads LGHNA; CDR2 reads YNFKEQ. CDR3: CASSRRVAQYEQYF. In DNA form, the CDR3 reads TGTGCCAGCAGCCGTAGGGTAGCGCAATACGAGCAGTACTTC.

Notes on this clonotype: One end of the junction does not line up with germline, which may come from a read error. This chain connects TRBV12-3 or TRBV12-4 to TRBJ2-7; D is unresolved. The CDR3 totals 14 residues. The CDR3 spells CVSSREGPSYEQYF. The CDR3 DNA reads TGTGTCAGCAGTCGAGAAGGACCTTCCTACGAGCAGTACTTC.

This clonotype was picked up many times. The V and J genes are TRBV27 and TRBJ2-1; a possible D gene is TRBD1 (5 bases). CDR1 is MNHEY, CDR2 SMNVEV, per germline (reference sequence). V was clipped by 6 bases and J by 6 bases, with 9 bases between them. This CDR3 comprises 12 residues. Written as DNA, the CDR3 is TGTGCCAGCAGCTTAGGGGTCAATGAGCAGTTCTTC. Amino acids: CASSLGVNEQFF.

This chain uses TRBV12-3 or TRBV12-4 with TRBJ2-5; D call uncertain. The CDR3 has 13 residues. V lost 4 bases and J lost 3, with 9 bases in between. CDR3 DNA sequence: TGTGCCAGCAGTTGTCAGCCCAAAGAGACCCAGTACTTC. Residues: CASSCQPKETQYF.

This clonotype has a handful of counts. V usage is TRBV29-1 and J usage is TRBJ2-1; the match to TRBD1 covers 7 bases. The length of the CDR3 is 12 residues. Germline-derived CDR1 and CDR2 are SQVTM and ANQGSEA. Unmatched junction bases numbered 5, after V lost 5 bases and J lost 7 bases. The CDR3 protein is CSVTGVRNEQFF. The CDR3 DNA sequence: TGCAGCGTTACAGGGGTGAGGAATGAGCAGTTCTTC.

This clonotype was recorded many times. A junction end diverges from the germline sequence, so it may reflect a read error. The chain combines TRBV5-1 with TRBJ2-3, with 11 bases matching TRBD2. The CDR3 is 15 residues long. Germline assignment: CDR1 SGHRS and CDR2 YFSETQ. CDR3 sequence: CASSWTSGSTDTQYF. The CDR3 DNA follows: TGTGCCAGCAGCTGGACTAGCGGGAGCACAGATACGCAGTATTTT.

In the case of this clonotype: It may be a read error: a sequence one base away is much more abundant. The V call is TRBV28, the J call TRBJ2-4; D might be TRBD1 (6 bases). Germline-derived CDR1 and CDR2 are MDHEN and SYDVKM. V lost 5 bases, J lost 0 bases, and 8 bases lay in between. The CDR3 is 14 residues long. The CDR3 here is CASSDRLAKNIQYF. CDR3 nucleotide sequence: TGTGCCAGCAGTGACAGGCTAGCCAAAAACATTCAGTACTTC.